This T cell receptor beta chain stems from a study of cytomegalovirus exposure and HLA in healthy donors. Across the study: The early release's HLA-typed donors yielded about 85 million unique TCRs.

Vbeta (60) and Jbeta (13) primers were used in the PCR. In the source study's methods: Later analysis identified around 85 million unique TCR beta chains, about 12 million shared. Repertoires were generated with immunoSEQ multiplex PCR, while TCRdb's copy carries only in-frame clones and drops some. V, J and clone size are those of that table, while D and trimming were read from the DNA. The sample yields tens of thousands of clones, of which the top ten take up around 4%. Worth noting for this clone: Its antigen is still unknown.

Notes on the study in general: Usually a TCR sequence was rare, but some public TCRs were found in many donors. Across HLA loci, a later analysis found differing TCR association rates, with DRB1 most and HLA-C fewest.

Sequenced input: PBMCs. This receptor was obtained from a man aged 18 to 29 in good health and CMV-seropositive.

The CDR3 spells CASSRSLGQRPYEQYF. In nucleotides, the CDR3 is TGTGCCAGCAGCCGCAGCTTGGGACAGAGGCCCTACGAGCAGTACTTC. V is TRBV7-9 and J is TRBJ2-7; TRBD1 matches at 7 bases. After removal of 5 bases from V and 2 bases from J, the junction contained 12 bases not matched to a gene. The germline V gene encodes CDR1 SEHNR and CDR2 FQNEAQ (reference sequence). This CDR3 is built from 16 residues.